Given below is one T cell receptor (beta chain) in context. Its specificity is unknown. The CDR3 contains 15 residues. The germline V and J ends were trimmed by 3 bases and 4 bases, with 15 bases remaining between them. CDR1 is SEHNR, CDR2 FQNEAQ, per germline (reference sequence). This sample is drawn from a study of shared clonotypes between healthy human individuals. Whole-study results and caveats: Relative to clonotypes present in all four donors, those not shared had lower generation probabilities.

CD4+ cell separation produced CD45RA+ naive and CD45RA-negative memory subsets. Generated by immunoSEQ multiplex PCR, the TCRdb table keeps only in-frame clones and is missing some. The table lists fewer than 850,000 clones, around 72% of them singletons. The TCR comes from a woman aged 30 to 39 in good health. The material sequenced was memory CD4+ T cells sorted from blood. The subset is: CD45RA-negative fraction. The chain joins TRBV7-9 to TRBJ1-2; D possibly corresponds to TRBD1 (6 bases). CDR3: CASSFGGEGVYGYTF. DNA for the CDR3: TGTGCCAGCAGCTTTGGGGGCGAGGGCGTCTATGGCTACACCTTC.